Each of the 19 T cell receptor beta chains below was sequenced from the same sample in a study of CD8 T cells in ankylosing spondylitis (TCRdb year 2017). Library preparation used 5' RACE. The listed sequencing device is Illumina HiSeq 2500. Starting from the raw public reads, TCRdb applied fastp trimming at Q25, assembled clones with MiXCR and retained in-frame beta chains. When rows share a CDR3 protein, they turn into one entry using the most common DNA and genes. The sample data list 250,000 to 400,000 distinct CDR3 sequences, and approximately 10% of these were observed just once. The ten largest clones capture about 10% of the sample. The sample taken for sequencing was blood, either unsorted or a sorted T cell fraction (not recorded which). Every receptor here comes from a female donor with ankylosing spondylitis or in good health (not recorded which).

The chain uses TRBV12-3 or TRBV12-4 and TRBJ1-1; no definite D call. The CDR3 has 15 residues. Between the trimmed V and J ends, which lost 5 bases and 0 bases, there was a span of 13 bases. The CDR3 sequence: CASSPPGVMNTEAFF. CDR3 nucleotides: TGTGCCAGCAGTCCCCCCGGGGTGATGAACACTGAAGCTTTCTTT.

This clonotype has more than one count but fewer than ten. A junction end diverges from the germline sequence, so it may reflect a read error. For the CDR3, the DNA is TGTGCCATCAGTTTAAGTCTTAGGTTATTGGCGGCCAAAAACATTCAGTACTTC. Its protein is CAISLSLRLLAAKNIQYF. The chain carries TRBV12-3 or TRBV12-4 and TRBJ2-4; D is unresolved. This CDR3 comprises 18 residues.

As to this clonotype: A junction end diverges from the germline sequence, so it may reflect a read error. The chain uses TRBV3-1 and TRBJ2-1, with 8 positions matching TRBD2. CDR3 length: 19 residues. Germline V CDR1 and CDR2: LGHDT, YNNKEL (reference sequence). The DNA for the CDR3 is TGTGCCAGCTGCCAAGAGAGCCAGCGGGGGTTCCCAATGGTATATGAGCAGTTCTTC. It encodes CASCQESQRGFPMVYEQFF.

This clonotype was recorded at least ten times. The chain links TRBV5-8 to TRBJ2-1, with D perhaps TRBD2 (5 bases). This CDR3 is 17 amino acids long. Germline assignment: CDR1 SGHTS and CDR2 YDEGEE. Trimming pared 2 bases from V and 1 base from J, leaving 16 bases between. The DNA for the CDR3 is TGTGCCAGCAGCTTACAACCTGGACTGGTTTCCTACAATGAGCAGTTCTTC. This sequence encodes CASSLQPGLVSYNEQFF.

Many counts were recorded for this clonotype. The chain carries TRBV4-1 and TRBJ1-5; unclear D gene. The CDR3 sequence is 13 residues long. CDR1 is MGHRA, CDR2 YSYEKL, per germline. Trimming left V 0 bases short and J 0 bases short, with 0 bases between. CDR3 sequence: CASSQDSNQPQHF. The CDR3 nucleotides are TGCGCCAGCAGCCAAGATAGCAATCAGCCCCAGCATTTT.

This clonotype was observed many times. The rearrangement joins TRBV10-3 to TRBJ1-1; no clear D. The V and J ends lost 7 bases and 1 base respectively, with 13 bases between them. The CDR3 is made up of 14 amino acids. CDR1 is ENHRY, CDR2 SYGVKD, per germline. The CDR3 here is CAITSSSRNTEAFF. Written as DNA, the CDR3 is TGTGCCATCACCTCATCGTCAAGGAACACTGAAGCTTTCTTT.

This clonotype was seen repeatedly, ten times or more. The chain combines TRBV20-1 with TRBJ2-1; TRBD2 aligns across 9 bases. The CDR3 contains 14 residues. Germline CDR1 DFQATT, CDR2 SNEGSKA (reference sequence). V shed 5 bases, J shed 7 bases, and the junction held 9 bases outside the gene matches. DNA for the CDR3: TGCAGTGCTGGAAGTAGCGGGAGAACGAATGAGCAGTTCTTC. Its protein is CSAGSSGRTNEQFF.

CDR3 DNA: TGCGCCAGCAGTTCGCCGGGACAGGGGCAAGAGACCCAGTACTTC. It codes for CASSSPGQGQETQYF. The chain links TRBV5-1 to TRBJ2-5; 10 bases map to TRBD1. CDR1 is SGHRS, CDR2 YFSETQ, per germline. The V and J ends lost 5 bases and 2 bases, in that order; junction bases with no gene match: 6. The CDR3 covers 15 residues.

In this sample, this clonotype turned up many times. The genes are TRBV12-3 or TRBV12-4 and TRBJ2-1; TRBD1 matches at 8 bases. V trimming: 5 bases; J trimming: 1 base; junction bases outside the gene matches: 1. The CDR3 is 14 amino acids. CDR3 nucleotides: TGTGCCAGCAGTCGGACAGGGTCCTACAATGAGCAGTTCTTC. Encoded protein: CASSRTGSYNEQFF.

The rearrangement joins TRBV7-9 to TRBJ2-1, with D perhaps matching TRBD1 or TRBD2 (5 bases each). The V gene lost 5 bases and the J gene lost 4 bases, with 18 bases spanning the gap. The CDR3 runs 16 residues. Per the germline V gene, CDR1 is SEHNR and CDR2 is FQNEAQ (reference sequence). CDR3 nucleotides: TGTGCCAGCAGCCCACAATTCGGCAGGGAGTACAATGAGCAGTTCTTC. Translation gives CASSPQFGREYNEQFF.

The CDR3 here is CSASQRMNTEAFF. For the CDR3, the DNA is TGCAGCGCCAGTCAGAGGATGAACACTGAAGCTTTCTTT. The rearrangement links TRBV29-1 to TRBJ1-1; D gene uncertain. The CDR3 consists of 13 residues. The V end lost 7 bases, the J end lost 0 bases, and 12 bases lay between the germline ends. Germline V gives CDR1 SQVTM, CDR2 ANQGSEA.

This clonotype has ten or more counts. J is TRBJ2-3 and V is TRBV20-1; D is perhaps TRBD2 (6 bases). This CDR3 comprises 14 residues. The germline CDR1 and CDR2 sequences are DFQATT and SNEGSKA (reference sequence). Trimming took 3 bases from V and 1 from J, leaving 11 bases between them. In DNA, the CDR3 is TGCAGTGCTAGTCCGGGAGCCGGCACAGATACGCAGTATTTT. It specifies CSASPGAGTDTQYF.

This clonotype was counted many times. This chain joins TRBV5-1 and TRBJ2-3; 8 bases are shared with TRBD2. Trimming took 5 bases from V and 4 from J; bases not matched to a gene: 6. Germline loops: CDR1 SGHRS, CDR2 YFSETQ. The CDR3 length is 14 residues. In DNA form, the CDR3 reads TGCGCCAGCAGAGCAGCGGGAGTCCCAGATACGCAGTATTTT. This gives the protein CASRAAGVPDTQYF.

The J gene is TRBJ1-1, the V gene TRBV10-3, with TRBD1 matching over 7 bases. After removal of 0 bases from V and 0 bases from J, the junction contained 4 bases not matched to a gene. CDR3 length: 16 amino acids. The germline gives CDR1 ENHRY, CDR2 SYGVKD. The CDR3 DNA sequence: TGTGCCATCAGTGAGTCGACTGGACAGGTGAACACTGAAGCTTTCTTT. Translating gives CAISESTGQVNTEAFF.

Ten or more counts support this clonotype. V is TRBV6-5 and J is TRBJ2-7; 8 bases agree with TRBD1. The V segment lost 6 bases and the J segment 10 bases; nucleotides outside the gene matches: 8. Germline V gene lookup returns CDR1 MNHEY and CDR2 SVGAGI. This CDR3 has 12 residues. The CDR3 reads CASSPKGQGQYF. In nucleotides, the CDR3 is TGTGCCAGCAGCCCTAAAGGACAGGGTCAGTACTTC.

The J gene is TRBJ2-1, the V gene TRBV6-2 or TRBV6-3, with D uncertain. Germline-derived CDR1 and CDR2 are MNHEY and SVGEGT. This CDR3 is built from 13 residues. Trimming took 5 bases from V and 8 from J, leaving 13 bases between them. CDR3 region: CASSNSQYYEQFF. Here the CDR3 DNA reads TGTGCCAGCAGTAATAGCCAGTACTATGAGCAGTTCTTC.

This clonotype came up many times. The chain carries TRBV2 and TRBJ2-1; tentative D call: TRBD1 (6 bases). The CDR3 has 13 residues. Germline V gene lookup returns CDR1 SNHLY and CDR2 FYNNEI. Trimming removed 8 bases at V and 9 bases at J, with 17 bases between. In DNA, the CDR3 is TGTGCCAGCGGGTATACTCAGGGGAGTGAGCAGTTCTTC. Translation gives CASGYTQGSEQFF.

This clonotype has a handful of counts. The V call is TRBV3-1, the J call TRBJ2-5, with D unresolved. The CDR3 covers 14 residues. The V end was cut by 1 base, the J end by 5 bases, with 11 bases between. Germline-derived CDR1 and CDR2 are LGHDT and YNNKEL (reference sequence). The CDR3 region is CASSQVLGQETQYF. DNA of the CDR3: TGTGCCAGCAGCCAAGTGCTGGGTCAGGAGACCCAGTACTTC.

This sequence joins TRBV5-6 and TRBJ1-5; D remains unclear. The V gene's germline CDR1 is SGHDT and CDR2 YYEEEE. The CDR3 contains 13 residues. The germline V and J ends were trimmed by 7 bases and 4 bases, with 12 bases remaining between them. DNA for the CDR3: TGTGCCAGCGGCCGAATCAATAATCAGCCCCAGCATTTT. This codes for CASGRINNQPQHF.